The present T cell receptor (beta chain) was sequenced within a study of OX40 agonist ivuxolimab in advanced cancers. Study-level background: Ivuxolimab was a fully human IgG2 agonistic monoclonal antibody targeting the costimulatory receptor OX40 (CD134). Intravenous ivuxolimab was administered to patients every 2 weeks at six dose levels: 0.01, 0.1, 0.3, 1.5, 3 and 10 mg/kg. Among the roughly 54 dose-escalation patients, around 19 had hepatocellular carcinoma, about 15 melanoma, 9 renal cell carcinoma and 9 head and neck cancer. The dose-escalation cohort was almost 85% male with a mean age of 60 years, ranging from 23 to 79. Patients were allowed to have had prior anti-PD-1, anti-PD-L1 or anti-CTLA-4 therapy, and 40% to 45% of the dose-escalation patients had been treated with checkpoint inhibitors. Three dose-escalation patients achieved partial responses, one with hepatocellular carcinoma and two with cutaneous melanoma. The purpose of peripheral TCRbeta sequencing was to test whether ivuxolimab changed TCR sequence diversity and led to clonal T-cell expansion. The monotherapy dose-escalation portion (N ≈ 52 patients) of the phase I ivuxolimab trial is reported in the paper. What the research found in general, with its limitations: At doses from 0.1 to 3.0 mg/kg, clonal expansion was seen in both CD4+ and CD8+ blood T cells between baseline and week 6. After ivuxolimab, more expanded clones were found on average in CD8+ T cells than in CD4+ T cells. Partial responders in the 0.1-3.0 mg/kg groups had among the lowest normalized peripheral clonal expansion, especially among CD8+ T cells. The antigen specificity of the peripheral T cells that underwent clonal expansion was not determined. Low levels of normalized T-cell clonal expansion were also shown by some nonresponding patients.

CDR3 length: 15 amino acids, cysteine to phenylalanine. The sequence is cut down to CDR3 DNA, 45 bases in frame from base 1. Between the V and J ends, shortened by 6 bases and 6 bases respectively, the junction contains 18 bases. The germline V gene (reference sequence) specifies MNHNY as CDR1 and SVGAGI as CDR2. A word on this clone: This receptor's antigen is unknown. No much larger clone exists at a distance of one base, and base qualities are not known.

Patients with a history of autoimmune disease or receiving systemic immunosuppression were excluded from the trial. Peripheral blood for TCR sequencing was collected from all dose cohorts at baseline, on cycle 4 day 1, and on cycle 7 day 1. Samples were obtained from an open-label, multicenter, first-in-human phase I dose-escalation trial of ivuxolimab. The trial enrolled adults with locally advanced or metastatic head and neck squamous cell, hepatocellular, melanoma or renal cell carcinoma. Before TCR sequencing, CD4+ and CD8+ T cells were separately sorted from peripheral blood. Genomic DNA was extracted from sorted cells for sequencing of the TCRbeta CDR3 region. The immunoSEQ Assay was used for sequencing of TCRbeta CDR3 regions. In TCRdb, the immuneACCESS table is reduced to in-frame sequences with V and J assigned. These tables do not hold every clone; where another copy was compared, an unresolved V gene accounts for under half, and the others remain unexplained. The sample table shows roughly 110,000 clones, and 91% are seen once. The top ten clones comprise approximately 1.1% of the sample.

The rearrangement combines TRBV6-6 with TRBJ1-5; TRBD1 is a possible D gene, resting on 6 matching bases. The input for sequencing was CD4+ or CD8+ T cells sorted from blood, taken in a trial of the OX40 agonist ivuxolimab. The TCR sequence derives from an adult with an advanced solid tumor such as melanoma, head and neck, liver or kidney cancer. The DNA is TGTGCCAGCAGAAGGGGGGGCGAAATTGGTCAGCCCCAGCATTTT. This translates into CASRRGGEIGQPQHF.